This T cell receptor beta chain was sequenced for a study of CD8+CD57+ T cells in acquired aplastic anemia. Genomic DNA acted as the template from which TCR beta VDJ combination and CDR3 sequence profiling were carried out. MiXCR, applied by TCRdb to the reads, yields one record per CDR3 protein. Of about 400,000 distinct CDR3 sequences in the sample, about two thirds were seen once. Germline V gives CDR1 DFQATT, CDR2 SNEGSKA (reference sequence). There are 15 residues in the CDR3. This TCR was recovered from a human donor in good health, serving as a control. The rearrangement joins TRBV20-1 to TRBJ1-5; no clear D. The material sequenced was sorted CD4+, CD8+, or CD8+CD57+ T cells (not recorded which) from PBMCs. DNA for the CDR3: TGCAGCGTTGTTTTCTCAAAGGGTGAAGGTCAGCCCCAGCATTTT. Translation: CSVVFSKGEGQPQHF.